Listed here is a single T cell receptor beta chain. Its antigen remains unknown. The PCR employed 60 Vbeta primers together with 13 Jbeta primers. Assay: immunoSEQ multiplex PCR; the TCRdb copy retains only in-frame clones and omits some. The sample shows 95,000 to 150,000 clones, roughly four fifths of them seen only once. These data belong to a study of cytomegalovirus exposure and HLA in healthy donors. Study outcomes and limitations: Three CMV-associated chains were confirmed in vitro to be specific for CMV antigens.

This CDR3 has 19 residues. Germline V lookup: CDR1 SNHLY, CDR2 FYNNEI. J was trimmed by 2 bases and V by 7 bases; bases with no gene match: 21. The sequencing input was PBMCs. This TCR was sampled from a woman in her thirties or forties in good health and CMV-seropositive. The V gene is TRBV2, the J gene TRBJ2-5, with 8 bases aligning to TRBD2. The CDR3 spells CASMTLLFFSAGVQETQYF. The CDR3 DNA reads TGTGCCAGCATGACTCTACTATTTTTTTCAGCGGGAGTACAAGAGACCCAGTACTTC.